This T cell receptor (beta chain) was identified during a study of brain T cells in children with intractable seizures. The sequenced cases were selected for having the highest brain T cell transcript signatures. Profiled with immunoSEQ multiplex PCR; TCRdb holds only in-frame clones, not every one. This sample has 50,000 to 80,000 clones, with about 96% found just once. The sample consisted of peripheral blood, taken at surgery. This clonotype was obtained from a boy in the first two years of life with focal cortical dysplasia and intractable seizures.

In DNA form, the CDR3 reads TGTGCCAGCAGTATGGCGGGGGGGGTTGGGTATGGCTACACCTTC. It translates to CASSMAGGVGYGYTF. The chain has TRBV27 and TRBJ1-2, with D possibly matching TRBD1 (5 bases). Germline lookup yields CDR1 MNHEY and CDR2 SMNVEV (reference sequence). Trimming stripped 5 bases from V and 5 bases from J, with 18 bases between. The CDR3 has 15 amino acids.